This T cell receptor (beta chain) emerged from a study of control samples from healthy donors and cancer patients. The data were produced by immunoSEQ multiplex PCR, yet TCRdb's version contains in-frame clones alone and is incomplete. This sample has over 200,000 clones, with around 80% found just once. There are a few counts of this clone. The J segment lost 6 bases and the V segment lost 5 bases, leaving 14 bases of the junction unmatched. The CDR3 totals 17 residues. The germline V gene has CDR1 LNHDA and CDR2 SQIVND (reference sequence). The TCR originated in a woman in her fifties or sixties with lung cancer. The chain uses TRBV19 and TRBJ1-5; 9 nucleotides agree with TRBD1. The sequenced material came from PBMCs. In DNA, the CDR3 is TGTGCCAGTAGTCCTGGAATAGGGACAGGGTACGGTCAGCCCCAGCATTTT. This translates into CASSPGIGTGYGQPQHF.